This T cell receptor beta chain was retrieved from a study of post-analysis software for immune sequencing data. Overall study findings and caveats: Controls had lower frequencies than patients of a handful of TRBV segments, which included TRBV5-6, TRBV5-1 and TRBV20-1.

Sequencing libraries made from TCR beta cDNA carried unique molecular identifiers. TCRdb re-called the PCR reads through MiXCR, storing one row per CDR3 protein. The repertoire has more than 450,000 distinct CDR3 sequences, 40% to 50% of them found once; the top ten carry over 1.5%. V shed 1 base and J shed 11 bases, with 8 bases lying between them. The CDR3 length is 11 residues. The table lists this clonotype with a few counts. Its specificity is unknown. The receptor comes from a girl aged 10 to 17 with multiple sclerosis. The chain has TRBV12-3 or TRBV12-4 and TRBJ2-5; D not certain. Sequenced input: blood. CDR3 nucleotides: TGTGCCAGCAGTTTAGTCGGAATACAGTACTTC. It encodes CASSLVGIQYF.